This T cell receptor beta chain was recorded in a study of siplizumab effects on memory and regulatory T cells. Study-wide results and caveats: With siplizumab, mappable alloreactive CD4+ clones averaged around 71% Treg-derived, versus under 30% in controls.

Using immunoSEQ multiplex PCR, the repertoire was profiled, and TCRdb retains in-frame clones only, with some absent. Of 87,000 or so clones listed, around 90% are singletons. CDR1 and CDR2 (germline): MNHEY, SVGAGI. CDR3 length: 12 amino acids. V shed 7 bases and J shed 3 bases, with 9 bases lying between them. A remark on this clone: Its antigen is currently unknown.

This clonotype was obtained from a human donor in good health. The rearrangement links TRBV6-5 to TRBJ1-2; TRBD1 might be the D (5 bases). The specimen sequenced was CD4+ T cells sorted from blood. The DNA of the CDR3 is TGTGCCAGCACGGGGCGAGACTATGGCTACACCTTC. Amino acid sequence: CASTGRDYGYTF.